These T cell receptor beta chains were read from a single sample in a study of blood T cell repertoires in COVID-19. This table comes from immunoSEQ multiplex PCR, and its TCRdb copy is limited to in-frame clones, with some not included. The data show approximately 46,000 clones, around 84% seen once. Sequenced sample: peripheral blood. These receptors were taken from a woman in her seventies in a cohort sampled during active COVID-19. Both conserved end residues are part of each CDR3. The D gene is left open where the match is weak. Only part of the rows carry a size: once, few, many, or a class if the clone is expanded.

j_call	d_call	clone_size	v_call	cdr3_aa	cdr3_nt
TRBJ2-7	TRBD1	NA	TRBV5-1	CASSIQGVDYEQYF	TGCGCCAGCAGTATTCAGGGGGTGGACTACGAGCAGTACTTC
TRBJ2-3	TRBD2	NA	TRBV5-1	CASSWGTSGRSDTQYF	TGCGCCAGCAGCTGGGGGACTAGCGGGAGATCAGATACGCAGTATTTT
TRBJ2-1	TRBD2	NA	TRBV19	CASSMWGQREGASHNEQFF	TGTGCCAGTAGTATGTGGGGCCAGCGGGAGGGAGCTTCCCACAATGAGCAGTTCTTC
TRBJ2-2	NA	NA	TRBV11-3	CASSPGQTPNTGELFF	TGTGCCAGCAGCCCCGGACAGACCCCGAACACCGGGGAGCTGTTTTTT
TRBJ2-7	NA	NA	TRBV7-2	CASSSLGGGRSYEQYF	TGTGCCAGCAGCTCGTTAGGTGGCGGGCGGAGCTACGAGCAGTACTTC
TRBJ2-5	TRBD1	medium-sized	TRBV19	CASSTGTGALETQYF	TGTGCCAGTAGTACCGGGACAGGGGCCCTGGAGACCCAGTACTTC
TRBJ2-1	NA	NA	TRBV14	CASSLRQVGDEQFF	TGTGCCAGCAGCCTCCGACAGGTTGGTGATGAGCAGTTCTTC
TRBJ1-1	NA	NA	TRBV10-1	CASSENSGGTEAFF	TGCGCCAGCAGTGAGAATTCCGGGGGAACTGAAGCTTTCTTT
TRBJ1-2	NA	NA	TRBV6-5	CASSYSGRIYGYTF	TGTGCCAGCAGTTACTCGGGCAGAATCTATGGCTACACCTTC
TRBJ1-5	NA	NA	TRBV7-2	CASSLAVGRNQPQHF	TGTGCCAGCAGCTTAGCTGTGGGGCGGAATCAGCCCCAGCATTTT
TRBJ1-1	NA	once	TRBV10-3	CAISVDSTIPEAFF	TGTGCCATCAGTGTGGACAGTACCATCCCTGAAGCTTTCTTT
TRBJ2-7	TRBD1	NA	TRBV3-1/TRBV3-2	CASSHWGQGSYEQYF	TGTGCCAGCAGCCATTGGGGACAGGGGTCCTACGAGCAGTACTTC
TRBJ1-2	NA	NA	TRBV3-1/TRBV3-2	CASSQSNSNYGYTF	TGTGCCAGCAGCCAATCGAACAGTAACTATGGCTACACCTTC
TRBJ2-5	NA	NA	TRBV28	CASRLQGVAETQYF	TGTGCCAGCAGATTGCAGGGCGTTGCTGAGACCCAGTACTTC
TRBJ2-1	NA	medium-sized	TRBV29-1	CSVERSQRDNEQFF	TGCAGCGTTGAACGGTCACAACGGGACAATGAGCAGTTCTTC
TRBJ2-5	TRBD2	NA	TRBV5-5	CASSLGLAAPETQYF	TGTGCCAGCAGCTTGGGGCTAGCGGCCCCAGAGACCCAGTACTTC
TRBJ1-2	NA	NA	TRBV4-3	CASSQGGGLGYTF	TGCGCCAGCAGCCAGGGGGGGGGTTTGGGCTACACCTTC
TRBJ2-2	NA	NA	TRBV6-5	CASSYSVQNTGELFF	TGTGCCAGCAGTTACTCGGTACAGAACACCGGGGAGCTGTTTTTT
TRBJ1-1	NA	NA	TRBV2	CASATQGMNTEAFF	TGTGCCAGCGCCACACAGGGTATGAACACTGAAGCTTTCTTT
TRBJ2-7	TRBD2	NA	TRBV5-4	CASSPTSGTSYEQYF	TGTGCCAGCAGCCCGACTAGCGGGACCTCCTACGAGCAGTACTTC
TRBJ2-1	NA	NA	TRBV3-1/TRBV3-2	CASSQDPRQAIYNEQFF	TGTGCCAGCAGCCAAGACCCCAGACAGGCTATCTACAATGAGCAGTTCTTC
TRBJ2-3	NA	NA	TRBV15	CATSRDGGDTDTQYF	TGTGCCACCAGCAGAGATGGAGGGGACACAGATACGCAGTATTTT
TRBJ2-7	NA	NA	TRBV29-1	CSVESSENPYEQYF	TGCAGCGTTGAATCGTCAGAAAATCCCTACGAGCAGTACTTC
TRBJ1-2	TRBD1	NA	TRBV28	CASSSGQGNYGYTF	TGTGCCAGCAGTTCAGGACAGGGTAACTATGGCTACACCTTC
TRBJ2-7	NA	few	TRBV28	CASDTYSSYEQYF	TGTGCCAGCGACACTTATAGCTCCTACGAGCAGTACTTC
TRBJ2-2	NA	NA	TRBV7-7	CASSPVYTGELFF	TGTGCCAGCAGTCCTGTCTACACCGGGGAGCTGTTTTTT
TRBJ1-5	TRBD1	NA	TRBV10-1	CASSEGQGVGQPQHF	TGCGCCAGCAGTGAGGGGCAGGGGGTTGGTCAGCCCCAGCATTTT
TRBJ1-1	NA	NA	TRBV27	CASSLRVTEAFF	TGTGCCAGCAGTCTGAGGGTAACTGAAGCTTTCTTT
TRBJ2-1	TRBD2	NA	TRBV28	CASSSLRLAIGDEQFF	TGTGCCAGCAGTTCCCTCCGACTAGCGATTGGAGATGAGCAGTTCTTC
TRBJ2-7	TRBD2	NA	TRBV28	CARRDGGTLLYEQYF	TGTGCCCGCCGCGACGGGGGGACCCTCCTCTACGAGCAGTACTTC
TRBJ1-2	NA	NA	TRBV28	CASSKKWGYYGYTF	TGTGCCAGCAGTAAAAAATGGGGCTACTATGGCTACACCTTC
TRBJ1-4	NA	NA	TRBV30	CAWTRGPNEKLFF	TGTGCCTGGACGCGAGGCCCTAATGAAAAACTGTTTTTT
TRBJ2-5	TRBD2	few	TRBV12-3/TRBV12-4	CASSQQLAETQYF	TGTGCCAGCAGTCAGCAACTAGCGGAGACCCAGTACTTC
TRBJ2-7	NA	NA	TRBV28	CASRQQGGGYEQYF	TGTGCCAGCAGGCAACAGGGGGGGGGATACGAGCAGTACTTC
TRBJ2-5	NA	NA	TRBV30	CAWAQGETQYF	TGTGCCTGGGCACAGGGAGAGACCCAGTACTTC
TRBJ2-1	TRBD2	NA	TRBV12-5	CASGFGGRRSEQFF	TGTGCTAGTGGTTTCGGCGGGAGAAGGAGTGAGCAGTTCTTC
TRBJ2-5	TRBD2	NA	TRBV9	CASSVDTGGSGFETQYF	TGTGCCAGCAGCGTAGATACGGGAGGAAGTGGGTTTGAGACCCAGTACTTC
TRBJ2-1	NA	NA	TRBV2	CASIKEAGTYNEQFF	TGTGCCAGCATCAAAGAGGCAGGGACCTACAATGAGCAGTTCTTC
TRBJ2-2	TRBD1	NA	TRBV7-3	CASSLTGPQGAGTGELFF	TGTGCCAGCAGCTTAACAGGGCCGCAGGGGGCAGGCACCGGGGAGCTGTTTTTT
TRBJ2-1	TRBD1	NA	TRBV10-3	CAIRPTGNEQFF	TGTGCCATCAGACCGACAGGGAATGAGCAGTTCTTC
TRBJ2-5	TRBD2	NA	TRBV7-3	CASSLAGVGETQYF	TGTGCCAGCAGTCTGGCGGGAGTTGGTGAGACCCAGTACTTC
TRBJ2-3	NA	NA	TRBV30	CAWSSRVTDTQYF	TGTGCCTGGAGTTCGCGGGTCACAGATACGCAGTATTTT